This TCR beta chain was documented in a study of blood T cell repertoires in COVID-19. Study-wide background: PBMCs, B-cell-depleted T cells, or T cells provided the cDNA or gDNA that made up the material.

Adults between roughly 18 and 90 years of age took part from 20 to 25 US areas. The study counted Cohort 3 donors as recovered given two negative PCRs, clearance, or symptom resolution. This clone has ten or more counts. CDR1 is KGHSH, CDR2 LQKENI, per germline. V was cut by 6 bases and J by 5 bases, with 7 bases left in between. The CDR3 contains 12 residues. TCRdb's table, derived via immunoSEQ multiplex PCR, lists solely in-frame clones and lacks some. The sample has about 140,000 clones; around 82% are singletons. This receptor was taken from a woman aged 50 to 60 who had recovered from COVID-19. The rearrangement joins TRBV18 to TRBJ1-4; no definite D call. Material for sequencing was PBMCs or T cells enriched from blood (not recorded which). The CDR3 DNA follows: TGTGCCAGCTCCCTCAGAAATGAAAAACTGTTTTTT. Translating it yields CASSLRNEKLFF.